This note documents a single T cell receptor beta chain sequence. Its antigen is not known. Trimming took off 2 bases at V and 7 bases at J, with 8 bases between the two ends. The CDR3 has 13 residues. Germline values: CDR1 LGHDT, CDR2 YNNKEL (reference sequence). The data originate from a study of response to subunit inactivated influenza vaccine. TCRdb recomputed calls from the RT-PCR reads with MiXCR, one row per CDR3 protein. The table has about 700,000 distinct CDR3 sequences, approximately 15% seen once. Points from the study as a whole: Few new T cells, the authors suggested, are recruited by each seasonal influenza vaccination.

This rearrangement joins TRBV3-1 to TRBJ2-2; tentatively, D is TRBD1 (6 bases). The sequencing here drew on PBMCs from blood, taken approximately 15 days before vaccination. The origin of this receptor is a man aged 50 or older who received an inactivated influenza vaccine. The CDR3 sequence is CASSQHRVGELFF. In DNA, the CDR3 is TGTGCCAGCAGCCAACACAGGGTCGGGGAGCTGTTTTTT.